This entry lists 10 T cell receptor beta chains sequenced from one sample in a study of blood T cell repertoires in COVID-19. The protocol was immunoSEQ multiplex PCR, while the TCRdb copy is restricted to in-frame clones and leaves out a portion. The sample includes some 300,000 clones, 65% to 90% of them seen just once. Sequenced input: PBMCs or T cells enriched from blood (not recorded which). Receptor source: a man aged 25-45 years who had recovered from COVID-19.

This chain uses TRBV7-6 with TRBJ2-7; no firm D call. The CDR3 covers 13 residues. In germline, CDR1 is SGHVS, CDR2 FNYEAQ. V lost 5 bases, J lost 0 bases, and 8 bases lay in between. The CDR3 region has the DNA TGTGCCAGCAGCCCAGTCACCTCCTACGAGCAGTACTTC. As protein: CASSPVTSYEQYF.

This chain uses TRBV14 with TRBJ1-1, with unresolved D. From germline, CDR1 is SGHDN and CDR2 FVKESK. V shed 1 base and J shed 6 bases, with 9 bases lying between them. The CDR3 sequence is 13 residues long. CDR3 DNA: TGTGCCAGCAGCCAAGTCCAGAGGGCTGAAGCTTTCTTT. It codes for CASSQVQRAEAFF. The whole variable domain, remainder taken from reference TRBV14 and TRBJ1-1, is EAGVTQFPSHSVIEKGQTVTLRCDPISGHDNLYWYRRVMGKEIKFLLHFVKESKQDESGMPNNRFLAERTGGTYSTLKVQPAELEDSGVYFCASSQVQRAEAFFGQGTRLTVV.

Of note for this clone: This sample includes further DNA sequences coding for the same CDR3. This sequence joins TRBV3-1 (or the pseudogene TRBV3-2) and TRBJ2-3; 9 bases agree with TRBD2. The CDR3 is 15 residues long. Germline V gene lookup returns CDR1 LGHDT and CDR2 YNNKEL (reference sequence). Trimming at V came to 6 bases and at J to 1 base, leaving 5 bases not matched to a gene. DNA for the CDR3: TGTGCCAGCAGTCGCGGGACTAGCCGCACAGATACGCAGTATTTT. It yields the protein CASSRGTSRTDTQYF.

The genes are TRBV5-6 and TRBJ2-1, with D maybe TRBD1 (5 bases). This CDR3 region has 16 residues. V lost 2 bases and J lost 0, with 12 bases in between. The germline CDR1 and CDR2 sequences are SGHDT and YYEEEE. CDR3 sequence reads: CASSFNRGSSYNEQFF. Here the CDR3 DNA reads TGTGCCAGCAGCTTTAATAGGGGAAGCTCCTACAATGAGCAGTTCTTC.

This clone appeared once. The chain has TRBV18 and TRBJ2-3; TRBD2 matches 8 bases. Germline V gene sequence: CDR1 KGHSH, CDR2 LQKENI. V shed 5 bases, J shed 1 base, and the junction held 8 bases outside the gene matches. The length of the CDR3 is 16 residues. CDR3 DNA: TGTGCCAGCTCATCAATAGCGGGAACTGGCACAGATACGCAGTATTTT. Amino acid sequence: CASSSIAGTGTDTQYF.

J is TRBJ1-5 and V is TRBV6-6, with D maybe TRBD1 (6 bases). Germline V CDR1 and CDR2: MNHNY, SVGAGI (reference sequence). V lost 6 bases to trimming and J lost 0 bases, with 12 bases between them. The CDR3 spans 15 residues. In DNA, the CDR3 is TGTGCCAGCAGGCGGGCAGGGGATAGCAATCAGCCCCAGCATTTT. Translating gives CASRRAGDSNQPQHF.

This clone was picked up a small number of times. V and J are TRBV28 and TRBJ1-1, with D maybe TRBD1 (5 bases). This CDR3 is 13 amino acids long. V lost 10 bases and J 0 bases, leaving 12 bases between the germline ends. The V gene's germline CDR1 is MDHEN and CDR2 SYDVKM. The CDR3 reads CATAVGLNTEAFF. The CDR3 DNA reads TGTGCCACCGCCGTGGGGCTGAACACTGAAGCTTTCTTT.

J is TRBJ1-1 and V is TRBV19; 8 bases map to TRBD1. The germline V gene has CDR1 LNHDA and CDR2 SQIVND (reference sequence). CDR3 length: 14 amino acids. V lost 3 bases to trimming and J lost 4 bases; unmatched junction nucleotides: 4. CDR3 loop: CASSIGTGRTEAFF. CDR3 DNA sequence: TGTGCCAGTAGTATCGGGACAGGACGCACTGAAGCTTTCTTT. Supplemented by reference TRBV19 and TRBJ1-1, the full variable domain reads DGGITQSPKYLFRKEGQNVTLSCEQNLNHDAMYWYRQDPGQGLRLIYYSQIVNDFQKGDIAEGYSVSREKKESFPLTVTSAQKNPTAFYLCASSIGTGRTEAFFGQGTRLTVV.

Regarding this clone: The same CDR3 is also encoded by other DNA sequences in this sample. V is TRBV19 and J is TRBJ1-2, with 7 nucleotides matching TRBD1. V dropped 2 bases and J dropped 4; count of bases not matched to a gene: 4. Germline loops: CDR1 LNHDA, CDR2 SQIVND (reference sequence). This CDR3 comprises 14 residues. For the CDR3, the DNA is TGTGCCAGTAGTATAACCGGGACAGTCTATGGCTACACCTTC. Protein: CASSITGTVYGYTF.

This chain joins TRBV10-2 and TRBJ1-5, with TRBD1 as a possible D gene (5 bases). The V end was cut by 7 bases, the J end by 4 bases, with 14 bases between. The V gene's germline CDR1 is WSHSY and CDR2 SAAADI. The CDR3 is made up of 14 amino acids. The CDR3 here is CASKPTDPNQPQHF. The CDR3 DNA sequence: TGCGCCAGCAAGCCGACAGACCCTAATCAGCCCCAGCATTTT.